This paragraph covers one T cell receptor beta chain sequence. Its target antigen remains unknown. No qualities accompany the bases; no much larger clone lies one base away. This sample is drawn from a study of T cells in Graves' hyperthyroidism and ophthalmopathy (dated by TCRdb to between 2018 and 2021). About the investigation overall: Peripheral blood was sampled at the time of initial diagnosis, prior to any treatment. Once sampling was done, hyperthyroidism patients were given methimazole at a starting dose of 30 mg daily, whereas ophthalmopathy patients were given high-dose intravenous methylprednisolone. Whether ophthalmopathy could be predicted prospectively was tested in an independent validation cohort made up of roughly 19 hyperthyroidism patients plus 17 patients who later progressed to ophthalmopathy. TCR V-J signatures able to tell the groups apart were searched for in a discovery cohort of 90 to 100 patients, of whom over 40 had Graves' ophthalmopathy and some 60 had stable Graves' hyperthyroidism. The 75 to 100 discovery patients were randomly split 7:3 into training and test sets. In addition, the study compared T-cell repertoires in thyroid tissue and in blood from roughly 6 Graves' hyperthyroidism patients. The paper reports TCR Vbeta CDR3 sequencing of over 120 peripheral blood samples: some 44 ophthalmopathy, around 80 hyperthyroidism and 17 progressor patients. The research as a whole found: No statistical method was used to fix the sample size in advance, and group allocation was not hidden from the investigators. Ophthalmopathy was separated from stable hyperthyroidism by a 13 V-J signature model, with roughly 88% sensitivity and 81% to 82% specificity obtained in cross-validation and 80%/75% obtained in testing. In validation, the model predicted progression to ophthalmopathy with approximately 70% sensitivity and approximately 78% specificity, a median of about 6.7 months before onset. Most expanded thyroid clonotypes (frequency above 0.001) were also found in blood, which suggests that blood repertoires may mirror thyroid immune responses.

The TCR beta CDR3 regions were amplified from the RNA transcripts. A first-round RT-PCR of the TCR CDR3 used the HTBI primer set with the Qiagen OneStep RT-PCR kit. Libraries were constructed in a second round of multiplex PCR, after which size selection and purification were carried out. Paired-end sequencing of the libraries was performed with 100 bp reads on an Illumina HiSeq2000. The authors processed their data as follows. Raw data were processed with SOAPnuke, discarding reads with adapters, uncalled bases, mean Phred below 15, or no exact constant-primer or identifier match. High-quality paired reads were merged with COPE v1.2.5, and unique nucleotide sequences were defined as clonotypes. MiTCR v1.1 was used to align the clonotypes against IMGT TRBV, TRBD and TRBJ reference segments. The analysis included only V-J combinations with a frequency above 0.0001, which together covered around 99% of the repertoires. A TCS score was defined as the ratio between F50 (clonal expansion) and ExV (chaos), using BLOSUM62-based TCRdist between CDR3 peptides within each V-J. Welch's t-statistics and random forest reduced 450 to 600 V-J features to 10 to 15, which were used in a naive Bayes classifier (R e1071). The public reads were reprocessed in TCRdb via fastp at Q25 and MiXCR, keeping in-frame beta chains. Each CDR3 protein appears once, grouped with its most common genes and DNA. The V and J calls were determined by TCRdb, not by the authors. Recorded for this sample are 300,000 to 450,000 distinct CDR3 sequences; 15% to 19% of them occurred a single time. About 30% of the sample is taken by the ten largest.

Hyperthyroidism patients were aged 18 to 65 years and newly diagnosed, with disease duration of less than 2 months. The study excluded patients with uncontrolled infections, other autoimmune diseases, pregnancy or lactation. Diagnoses relied on clinical symptoms, serum thyroxine and TRAb, thyroid ultrasound and orbital computed tomography. Blood from progressor patients was drawn when they were first diagnosed with hyperthyroidism, before any ophthalmopathy symptoms appeared. Ficoll-Paque density gradient centrifugation was used to isolate PBMCs from 8 to 10 ml of fresh peripheral blood. Progressor patients were initially diagnosed with Graves' hyperthyroidism and developed ophthalmopathy during follow-up. Total RNA was extracted with Trizol reagent, and quality was checked on an Agilent 2100 Bioanalyzer. V loses 1 base, J loses 0 bases, and the germline ends lie 13 bases apart. CDR1 and CDR2, looked up from the germline V gene (reference sequence), are DFQATT and SNEGSKA. Inclusive of the bounding cysteine and phenylalanine, the CDR3 is 15 residues long. The only DNA kept is the CDR3, 45 bases in frame from the first base.

The chain was built from TRBV20-1 and TRBJ2-7; TRBD2 is perhaps the D gene, given 6 matching bases. The receptor's source is a woman younger than 35 with Graves' hyperthyroidism that later progressed to Graves' ophthalmopathy. What was sequenced was blood. Here is the DNA: TGCAGTGCTAGAGCCATGGGGGGTCTCTCCTACGAGCAGTACTTC. Translated, it gives CSARAMGGLSYEQYF.